Below, 32 T cell receptor beta chains from the same sample are listed, as sequenced in a study of T-cell memory formation after mild COVID-19. TCRdb reprocessed the 5' RACE reads via MiXCR and lists one record per CDR3 protein. Here the sample spans 95,000 to 120,000 distinct CDR3 sequences, 20% to 25% being singletons. The sample was PBMCs or a T cell subset sorted from them (not recorded which). These TCRs come from a man between 18 and 35 years old who had mild COVID-19 (a few samples of this study predate the infection). Cell type and time point are not known.

This clonotype appeared a few times. V gene TRBV5-4 combines with J gene TRBJ1-2; D ambiguous. Trimming took 7 bases from V and 3 from J, leaving 28 bases between them. The CDR3 loop spans 18 amino acids. Germline V gene lookup returns CDR1 SGHNT and CDR2 YYREEE (reference sequence). The CDR3 protein is CASCSQLDVPVLDYGYTF. In DNA, the CDR3 is TGTGCCAGCTGTTCTCAGCTTGATGTTCCGGTATTAGACTATGGCTACACCTTC.

The chain has TRBV5-6 and TRBJ2-5; no firm D call. Deletions cut 4 bases from V and 7 bases from J, with 11 bases between. Germline values: CDR1 SGHDT, CDR2 YYEEEE. The CDR3 spans 12 residues. The CDR3 spells CASSQGSGTQYF. In nucleotides, the CDR3 is TGTGCCAGCAGCCAAGGGTCGGGGACCCAGTACTTC.

The V and J genes are TRBV11-2 and TRBJ2-7; 10 bases are a match to TRBD1. The V gene's germline CDR1 is SGHAT and CDR2 FQNNGV. Trimming took 1 base from V and 4 from J; bases not matched to a gene: 10. The CDR3 is 17 residues long. The CDR3 DNA sequence: TGTGCCAGCAGCTTAGGGCTCCGGGACAGGGGTGGGTACGAGCAGTACTTC. It yields the protein CASSLGLRDRGGYEQYF.

The chain couples TRBV7-9 to TRBJ2-1, with 10 bases lining up with TRBD2. Germline V CDR1 and CDR2: SEHNR, FQNEAQ (reference sequence). V was pared by 5 bases and J by 1 base, with 5 bases of the junction left unmatched. The CDR3 contains 16 residues. The CDR3 region is CASSPKTSGSYNEQFF. CDR3 nucleotides: TGTGCCAGCAGCCCGAAGACTAGCGGGTCCTACAATGAGCAGTTCTTC.

In this sample, this clonotype turned up a few times. This sequence joins TRBV20-1 and TRBJ2-7; D perhaps matches TRBD2 (6 bases). CDR3 length: 16 residues. Germline V gives CDR1 DFQATT, CDR2 SNEGSKA (reference sequence). With 3 bases removed from V and 2 bases from J, the gap between germline ends came to 20 bases. The DNA for the CDR3 is TGCAGTGCTAGGCCCCGGTCGGGGGTCATGCCCTACGAGCAGTACGTC. Translating it yields CSARPRSGVMPYEQYV.

The chain recombines TRBV9 with TRBJ2-1; 7 bases are a match to TRBD1. CDR1 SGDLS and CDR2 YYNGEE come from the germline V gene. J gave up 4 bases and V 3 bases, and 7 bases lay outside the gene matches. This CDR3 region has 15 residues. The CDR3 bases are TGTGCCAGCAGCGGCTCCGGGACAGCTTACAATGAGCAGTTCTTC. Protein product: CASSGSGTAYNEQFF.

This chain uses TRBV5-1 with TRBJ2-7; 7 bases map to TRBD1. J was trimmed by 6 bases and V by 4 bases; bases with no gene match: 7. This CDR3 region has 13 residues. CDR1 is SGHRS, CDR2 YFSETQ, per germline. Here the CDR3 reads CASSTDRAGEQYV. The CDR3 DNA reads as TGCGCCAGCAGCACTGACAGGGCGGGCGAGCAGTACGTC.

This clonotype was seen a handful of times. One junction end disagrees with the germline gene, perhaps due to a read error. The chain recombines TRBV12-3 or TRBV12-4 with TRBJ2-5; a weak D match, TRBD1 (6 bases). The CDR3 sequence is 15 residues long. CDR3 loop: CARSLDWTVQETQYF. Written as DNA, the CDR3 is TGTGCCAGAAGTTTAGATTGGACAGTCCAAGAGACCCAGTACTTC.

V and J are TRBV27 and TRBJ2-3; TRBD2 is a possible D gene (7 bases). The V gene's germline CDR1 is MNHEY and CDR2 SMNVEV (reference sequence). CDR3 length: 16 amino acids. The V end lost 10 bases, the J end lost 2 bases, and 22 bases lay between the germline ends. CDR3 in DNA: TGTGCCATCTCTACGGGCGGCGGGGGCCTCACAGATACGCAGTATTTT. It specifies CAISTGGGGLTDTQYF.

The chain has TRBV15 and TRBJ2-7; 10 positions match TRBD1. Germline V gene data show CDR1 as LNHNV and CDR2 as YYDKDF (reference sequence). V lost 1 base and J lost 3; bases outside the gene matches: 6. There are 16 residues in the CDR3. The DNA of the CDR3 is TGTGCCACCAGCAGAGGGGAAGGGACAGGGGTCTACGAGCAGTACTTC. Its translation is CATSRGEGTGVYEQYF.

The V gene is TRBV7-8, the J gene TRBJ2-7; D call uncertain. Germline values: CDR1 SGHVS, CDR2 FQNEAQ. Deletions cut 1 base from V and 3 bases from J, with 10 bases between. This CDR3 region has 14 residues. The CDR3 coding sequence is TGTGCCAGCAGCTTAGGCACAGAAGGCTACGAGCAGTACTTC. Translation gives CASSLGTEGYEQYF. Full variable domain (missing parts from reference TRBV7-8 and TRBJ2-7): GAGVSQSPRYKVAKRGQDVALRCDPISGHVSLFWYQQALGQGPEFLTYFQNEAQLDKSGLPSDRFFAERPEGSVSTLKIQRTQQEDSAVYLCASSLGTEGYEQYFGPGTRLTVT.

This clonotype was counted a few times. The chain has TRBV13 and TRBJ2-5; no clear D. The CDR3 is made up of 13 amino acids. The V end was cut by 4 bases, the J end by 4 bases, with 10 bases between. The germline V gene has CDR1 PRHDT and CDR2 FYEKMQ (reference sequence). CDR3 loop: CASSWDNRETQYF. In DNA form, the CDR3 reads TGTGCCAGCAGCTGGGATAACCGAGAGACCCAGTACTTC.

The chain has TRBV6-5 and TRBJ2-7; possible D gene TRBD1, 6 bases. The CDR3 totals 16 residues. Between the trimmed V and J ends, which lost 0 bases and 2 bases, there was a span of 14 bases. Germline lookup yields CDR1 MNHEY and CDR2 SVGAGI. The CDR3: CASSYSKGDITYEQYF. Here the CDR3 DNA reads TGTGCCAGCAGTTACTCGAAAGGGGACATTACCTACGAGCAGTACTTC.

This clonotype was observed a handful of times. V and J are TRBV6-2 or TRBV6-3 and TRBJ2-5, with D tentatively TRBD2 (8 bases). CDR1 and CDR2 from the germline V gene are MNHEY and SVGEGT. V was shortened by 8 bases and J by 2 bases, with 30 bases between the two germline ends. The CDR3 length is 19 residues. The CDR3 region has the DNA TGTGCCAGCCTGGGGACTAGGGGGCTAGCCCCCTATCCACAAGAGACCCAGTACTTC. Translated, it gives CASLGTRGLAPYPQETQYF.

The chain carries TRBV2 and TRBJ2-6; 7 nucleotides line up with TRBD1. The CDR3 spans 17 residues. Germline assignment: CDR1 SNHLY and CDR2 FYNNEI. J was trimmed by 0 bases and V by 9 bases; bases with no gene match: 11. CDR3 protein: CARRTGRSSSGANVLTF. The CDR3 DNA reads as TGTGCCAGGAGGACAGGCCGTTCAAGCTCTGGGGCCAACGTCCTGACTTTC.

This clonotype was recorded a few times. The chain recombines TRBV4-2 with TRBJ2-7; no clear D. CDR3 length: 14 residues. Germline CDR1 LGHNA, CDR2 YNFKEQ. V was cut by 0 bases and J by 5 bases, with 11 bases left in between. The CDR3 DNA is TGTGCCAGCAGCCAAGACCCACCGACGGACGAGCAGTACTTC. Translation gives CASSQDPPTDEQYF.

The chain has TRBV10-2 and TRBJ2-2; D gene unclear. The CDR3 sequence is 12 residues long. With 7 bases removed from V and 6 bases from J, the gap between germline ends came to 9 bases. The germline V gene encodes CDR1 WSHSY and CDR2 SAAADI. In DNA form, the CDR3 reads TGCGCCAGCAACGTACCGCCCGGGGAGCTGTTTTTT. As protein: CASNVPPGELFF.

This clonotype was picked up a small number of times. This chain uses TRBV29-1 with TRBJ2-5; possible D gene TRBD2, 5 bases. The CDR3 length is 12 residues. Trimming removed 0 bases from V and 5 bases from J, with 7 bases in between. Germline assignment: CDR1 SQVTM and CDR2 ANQGSEA. DNA for the CDR3: TGCAGCGTTGAAGAAGGAGGCGAGACCCAGTACTTC. Residues: CSVEEGGETQYF.

The chain links TRBV9 to TRBJ1-2, with no clear D. Trimming removed 3 bases at V and 8 bases at J, with 5 bases between. Germline loops: CDR1 SGDLS, CDR2 YYNGEE. This CDR3 comprises 10 residues. As DNA, the CDR3 is TGTGCCAGCAGCGGGTTGGGCTACACCTTC. It is translated as CASSGLGYTF.

This clonotype showed up just a few times. This sequence joins TRBV19 and TRBJ2-1, with 8 bases aligning to TRBD2. This CDR3 contains 15 residues. Trimming removed 5 bases from V and 4 bases from J; junction bases left unmatched: 7. CDR1 is LNHDA and CDR2 is SQIVND in the germline V gene (reference sequence). The CDR3 spells CASSVRERGYNEQFF. CDR3 nucleotides: TGTGCCAGTAGTGTCCGGGAGCGGGGGTACAATGAGCAGTTCTTC.

This clonotype turned up a few times. The gene calls are TRBV7-9 and TRBJ2-1, with D perhaps matching TRBD1 or TRBD2 (5 bases each). The CDR3 sequence is 13 residues long. The V end was cut by 8 bases, the J end by 7 bases, with 15 bases between. Germline assignment: CDR1 SEHNR and CDR2 FQNEAQ (reference sequence). This CDR3 is CASAARENNEQFF. DNA for the CDR3: TGTGCCAGCGCCGCCAGGGAGAATAATGAGCAGTTCTTC.

The V and J genes are TRBV6-2 or TRBV6-3 and TRBJ2-5; possibly TRBD1 or TRBD2 for D (6 bases each). Germline lookup yields CDR1 MNHEY and CDR2 SVGEGT. This CDR3 comprises 15 residues. V lost 2 bases to trimming and J lost 1 base, with 11 bases between them. The CDR3 region is CASSYLKGGQETQYF. CDR3 in DNA: TGTGCCAGCAGTTACCTAAAGGGGGGCCAAGAGACCCAGTACTTC.

A few counts support this clonotype. The V gene is TRBV6-2 or TRBV6-3, the J gene TRBJ2-3, with TRBD2 matching over 9 bases. The CDR3 is made up of 20 amino acids. CDR1 and CDR2 from the germline V gene are MNHEY and SVGEGT. After removal of 6 bases from V and 0 bases from J, the junction contained 19 bases not matched to a gene. The CDR3, as DNA: TGTGCCAGCAGATCCCCCTGGCTAGCGGGGACTGAAGCGAGCACAGATACGCAGTATTTT. Amino acid sequence: CASRSPWLAGTEASTDTQYF.

The gene calls are TRBV7-9 and TRBJ2-5, with D tentatively TRBD1 or TRBD2 (5 bases each). The CDR3 contains 16 residues. In germline, CDR1 is SEHNR, CDR2 FQNEAQ (reference sequence). V lost 4 bases, J lost 5 bases, and 20 bases lay in between. The CDR3: CASSSTGASAKETQYF. CDR3 DNA: TGTGCCAGCAGCTCGACCGGGGCCTCGGCGAAGGAGACCCAGTACTTC.

This clonotype came up a few times. V is TRBV6-5 and J is TRBJ2-1, with TRBD2 matching 9 bases. From germline, CDR1 is MNHEY and CDR2 SVGAGI. The CDR3 sequence is 17 residues long. V lost 7 bases and J lost 0; bases outside the gene matches: 10. DNA for the CDR3: TGTGCCAGCACCCCGAATAGCGGGGGCCTCTCCTACAATGAGCAGTTCTTC. Protein product: CASTPNSGGLSYNEQFF.

The gene calls are TRBV6-2 or TRBV6-3 and TRBJ2-3; D call uncertain. The germline CDR1 and CDR2 sequences are MNHEY and SVGEGT. This CDR3 region has 12 residues. The germline V and J ends were trimmed by 4 bases and 4 bases, with 6 bases remaining between them. CDR3: CASSLSPDTQYF. The CDR3 bases are TGTGCCAGCAGTTTATCACCAGATACGCAGTATTTT.

The rearrangement links TRBV2 to TRBJ2-7; 9 bases match TRBD1. V lost 6 bases, J lost 2 bases, and 5 bases stayed unmatched. This CDR3 comprises 14 residues. The germline V gene encodes CDR1 SNHLY and CDR2 FYNNEI. As DNA, the CDR3 is TGTGCCAGCAGGGGGACAGGGTCTCCCTACGAGCAGTACTTC. This sequence encodes CASRGTGSPYEQYF. The full variable domain, in which reference TRBV2 and TRBJ2-7 provide the parts outside the CDR3, is EPEVTQTPSHQVTQMGQEVILRCVPISNHLYFYWYRQILGQKVEFLVSFYNNEISEKSEIFDDQFSVERPDGSNFTLKIRSTKLEDSAMYFCASRGTGSPYEQYFGPGTRLTVT.

The rearrangement uses TRBV6-5 and TRBJ2-5; 10 nucleotides align to TRBD1. Germline V lookup: CDR1 MNHEY, CDR2 SVGAGI. The ends lost 4 bases at V and 5 bases at J; junction bases unmatched: 7. The CDR3 is made up of 15 amino acids. The DNA for the CDR3 is TGTGCCAGCAGTTCCGGGACAGGGGAAACGGAGACCCAGTACTTC. Translated, it gives CASSSGTGETETQYF.

Remarks on this clonotype: One end of the junction varies from germline; a read error may be responsible. The chain recombines TRBV7-8 with TRBJ2-2; D may be TRBD2 (6 bases). Per germline, CDR1 SGHVS and CDR2 FQNEAQ. The CDR3 length is 14 residues. CDR3 nucleotides: TGTGCCAGCAGCCCCATTGGAGGGACCGGGGAGCTGATTTTT. Translated: CASSPIGGTGELIF.

This clonotype was recorded a few times. The chain joins TRBV5-4 to TRBJ2-3; 10 bases map to TRBD2. V was pared by 2 bases and J by 6 bases, with 9 bases of the junction left unmatched. The CDR3 runs 16 residues. Germline assignment: CDR1 SGHNT and CDR2 YYREEE (reference sequence). The CDR3 region has the DNA TGTGCCAGCAGCTTAGGTAGCGGGGGGTCCGTGGATACGCAGTATTTT. Its protein product is CASSLGSGGSVDTQYF.

This clonotype was counted only a few times. This chain connects TRBV12-3 or TRBV12-4 to TRBJ1-2; 11 nucleotides line up with TRBD1. J gave up 6 bases and V 4 bases, and 7 bases lay outside the gene matches. The CDR3 is 15 amino acids. The CDR3 nucleotides are TGTGCCAGCAGTTCTAGGACAGGGGGCTTCGATGGCTACACCTTC. This codes for CASSSRTGGFDGYTF.

The chain links TRBV27 to TRBJ2-3; the D is unclear. Trimming pared 10 bases from V and 7 bases from J, leaving 12 bases between. This CDR3 has 11 amino acids. Germline V CDR1 and CDR2: MNHEY, SMNVEV (reference sequence). CDR3 sequence (DNA): TGTGCCACACTCGGCCGATATACGCAGTATTTT. Translation: CATLGRYTQYF.